The 8 T cell receptor beta chains given below trace back to one sample, sequenced in a study of blood T cell repertoires in COVID-19. Some clones are missing from TCRdb's copy, which holds only in-frame ones; the method was immunoSEQ multiplex PCR. The table has about 80,000 clones, under 85% seen once. The sample consisted of peripheral blood. The receptors here all came from a human donor in a cohort sampled during active COVID-19.

The rearrangement joins TRBV9 to TRBJ2-7; D remains ambiguous. The V gene's germline CDR1 is SGDLS and CDR2 YYNGEE. V lost 3 bases and J lost 7, with 11 bases in between. The CDR3 is made up of 12 amino acids. The CDR3 nucleotides are TGTGCCAGCAGCGACGGTTCCTGGGAGCAGTACTTC. This translates into CASSDGSWEQYF.

Concerning this clone: Within the sample, other DNA sequences also encode this same CDR3. V and J are TRBV5-4 and TRBJ1-2, with TRBD1 identical over 8 bases. This CDR3 is built from 13 residues. Germline V lookup: CDR1 SGHNT, CDR2 YYREEE (reference sequence). Trimming at V came to 0 bases and at J to 7 bases, leaving 2 bases not matched to a gene. The DNA for the CDR3 is TGTGCCAGCAGCTTGGCAGGGGGCGGTGGCTACACCTTC. It codes for CASSLAGGGGYTF.

The V and J genes are TRBV5-6 and TRBJ2-3; 13 positions agree with TRBD2. The junction had 8 bases not matched to a gene; V was cut back by 4 bases and J by 3 bases. CDR3 length: 17 residues. The V gene's germline CDR1 is SGHDT and CDR2 YYEEEE. For the CDR3, the DNA is TGTGCCAGCAGCACCAGGACTAGCGGGAGAAGGACAGATACGCAGTATTTT. Its translation is CASSTRTSGRRTDTQYF.

This clone was seen a handful of times. This chain joins TRBV9 and TRBJ2-7; D remains ambiguous. The V end lost 4 bases, the J end lost 2 bases, and 19 bases lay between the germline ends. CDR1 and CDR2 from the germline V gene are SGDLS and YYNGEE. There are 16 residues in the CDR3. CDR3 sequence reads: CASSPSIKAIPYEQYF. The CDR3 DNA sequence: TGTGCCAGCAGCCCCTCTATAAAAGCCATCCCCTACGAGCAGTACTTC. Complete variable domain (other parts from reference TRBV9 and TRBJ2-7): DSGVTQTPKHLITATGQRVTLRCSPRSGDLSVYWYQQSLDQGLQFLIQYYNGEERAKGNILERFSAQQFPDLHSELNLSSLELGDSALYFCASSPSIKAIPYEQYFGPGTRLTVT.

The J gene is TRBJ1-4, the V gene TRBV3-1 (or the pseudogene TRBV3-2); a weak D match, TRBD1 (6 bases). Germline V gives CDR1 LGHDT, CDR2 YNNKEL (reference sequence). The ends were cut back, 1 base at V and 7 bases at J, with 10 bases in the middle. This CDR3 is built from 14 residues. CDR3 region: CASSQAGQREKLFF. In DNA, the CDR3 is TGTGCCAGCAGCCAAGCCGGACAGCGTGAAAAACTGTTTTTT.

This clone has only one observation. This chain joins TRBV15 and TRBJ2-1; D gene ambiguous. The ends were cut back, 3 bases at V and 0 bases at J, with 6 bases in the middle. This CDR3 is built from 14 residues. CDR1 and CDR2 from the germline V gene are LNHNV and YYDKDF (reference sequence). The CDR3 region is CATSRYSSYNEQFF. CDR3 bases: TGTGCCACCAGCAGGTATAGCTCCTACAATGAGCAGTTCTTC.

With respect to this clone: A junction boundary mismatches the germline segment, possibly from a read error. V usage is TRBV30 and J usage is TRBJ1-2; the D gene is possibly TRBD1 (6 bases). The germline V gene encodes CDR1 GTSNPN and CDR2 SVGIG (reference sequence). The CDR3 runs to 13 residues. The CDR3 DNA reads TGTGCCTGGTGTGTCGGGGGCGGGGGGGGCTACACCTTC. As protein: CAWCVGGGGGYTF.

The rearrangement uses TRBV28 and TRBJ1-1; perhaps TRBD1 as D (5 bases). CDR1 MDHEN and CDR2 SYDVKM come from the germline V gene. The ends were cut back, 6 bases at V and 6 bases at J, with 17 bases in the middle. The CDR3 spans 14 residues. DNA for the CDR3: TGTGCCAGCAGGGGAGGACACGAGGCTGCTGAAGCTTTCTTT. Residues: CASRGGHEAAEAFF. Full variable domain (missing parts from reference TRBV28 and TRBJ1-1): DVKVTQSSRYLVKRTGEKVFLECVQDMDHENMFWYRQDPGLGLRLIYFSYDVKMKEKGDIPEGYSVSREKKERFSLILESASTNQTSMYLCASRGGHEAAEAFFGQGTRLTVV.